The present T cell receptor beta chain was sequenced within a study of early T cells in non-severe SARS-CoV-2 infection. Study details: Sequencing of unsorted whole blood was done on bulk RNA, leaving chains unpaired. Study findings and constraints: Anti-spike CD8 responses were favored by VDJdb matching, which missed private and CD4 specificities.

There are many counts of this clonotype. The target antigen is unknown. MiXCR was run by TCRdb on the 5' RACE reads, yielding one entry per CDR3 protein. Among about 56,000 distinct CDR3 sequences listed, over 13% were seen once. The germline V gene has CDR1 SGHVS and CDR2 FQNEAQ. The CDR3 consists of 15 residues. The germline V and J ends were trimmed by 1 base and 4 bases, with 11 bases remaining between them. The chain recombines TRBV7-8 with TRBJ2-4; no definite D call. Sequencing used whole blood, obtained at baseline. This clonotype originated in an adult who was a healthcare worker with PCR-confirmed SARS-CoV-2 infection or an uninfected control (not recorded which). The CDR3 sequence: CASSLGAAPKNIQYF. CDR3 nucleotides: TGTGCCAGCAGCTTAGGGGCAGCGCCTAAAAACATTCAGTACTTC.